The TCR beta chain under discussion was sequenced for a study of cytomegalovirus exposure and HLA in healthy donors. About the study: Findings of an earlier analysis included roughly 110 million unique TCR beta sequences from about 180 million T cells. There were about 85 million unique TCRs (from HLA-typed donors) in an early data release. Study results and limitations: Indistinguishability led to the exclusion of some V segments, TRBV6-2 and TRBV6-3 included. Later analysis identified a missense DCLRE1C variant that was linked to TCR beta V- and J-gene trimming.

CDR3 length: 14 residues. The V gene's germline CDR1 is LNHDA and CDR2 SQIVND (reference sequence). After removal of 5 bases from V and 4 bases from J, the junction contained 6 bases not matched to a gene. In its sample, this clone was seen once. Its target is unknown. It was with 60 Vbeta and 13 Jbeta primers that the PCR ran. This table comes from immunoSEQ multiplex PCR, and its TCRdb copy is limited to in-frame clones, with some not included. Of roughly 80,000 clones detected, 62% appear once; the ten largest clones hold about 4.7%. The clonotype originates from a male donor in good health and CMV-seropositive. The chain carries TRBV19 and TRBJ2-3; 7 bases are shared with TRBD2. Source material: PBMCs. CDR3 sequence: CASSDRGEADTQYF. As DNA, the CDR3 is TGTGCCAGTAGTGACCGGGGGGAGGCAGATACGCAGTATTTT.